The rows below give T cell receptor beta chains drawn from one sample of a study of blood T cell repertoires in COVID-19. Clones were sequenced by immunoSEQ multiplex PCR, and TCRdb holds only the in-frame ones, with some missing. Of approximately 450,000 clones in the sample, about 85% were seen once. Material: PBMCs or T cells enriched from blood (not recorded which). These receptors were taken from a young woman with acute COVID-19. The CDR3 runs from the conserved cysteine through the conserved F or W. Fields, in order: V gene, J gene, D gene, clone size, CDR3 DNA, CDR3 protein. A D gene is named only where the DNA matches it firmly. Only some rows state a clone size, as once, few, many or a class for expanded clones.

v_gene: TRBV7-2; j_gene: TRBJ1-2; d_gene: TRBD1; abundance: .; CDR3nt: TGTGCCAGCAGCTTAGGCGCCGGGACAGGGAGCGGCTACACCTTC; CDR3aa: CASSLGAGTGSGYTF
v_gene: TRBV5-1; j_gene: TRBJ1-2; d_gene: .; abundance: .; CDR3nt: TGCGCCAGCAGCCTGACCACAGGGATAGGATATGGCTACACCTTC; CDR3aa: CASSLTTGIGYGYTF
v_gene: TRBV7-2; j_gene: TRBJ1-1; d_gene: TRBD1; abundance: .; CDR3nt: TGTGCCAGCAGCGTCGGGACAGCGAACACTGAAGCTTTCTTT; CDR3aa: CASSVGTANTEAFF
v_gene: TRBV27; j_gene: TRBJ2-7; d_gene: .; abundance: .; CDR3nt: TGTGCCAGCAGCTCTAGCTCCGAGCAGTACTTC; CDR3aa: CASSSSSEQYF
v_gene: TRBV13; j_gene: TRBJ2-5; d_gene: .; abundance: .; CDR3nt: TGTGCCAGCAGCCAAGACAGCTACCAAGAGACCCAGTACTTC; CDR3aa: CASSQDSYQETQYF
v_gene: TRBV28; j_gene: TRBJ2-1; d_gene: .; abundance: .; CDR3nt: TGTGCCAGCAGTTTATGGGGGGGGCCCGACAATGAGCAGTTCTTC; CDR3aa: CASSLWGGPDNEQFF
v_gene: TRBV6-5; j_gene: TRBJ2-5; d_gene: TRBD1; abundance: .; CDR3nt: TGTGCCAGCAGTCGGGACAGGGGCGGTGGAGAGACCCAGTACTTC; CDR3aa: CASSRDRGGGETQYF
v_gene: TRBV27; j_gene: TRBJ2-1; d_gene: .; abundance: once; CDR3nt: TGTGCCAGCAGTCTCAGACCTAGACAGAGCTCCTACAATGAGCAGTTCTTC; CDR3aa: CASSLRPRQSSYNEQFF
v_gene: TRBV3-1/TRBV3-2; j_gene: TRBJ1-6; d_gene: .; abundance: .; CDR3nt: TGTGCCAGCAGCCTCACGTGGAGGGGTGATTCACCCCTCCACTTT; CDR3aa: CASSLTWRGDSPLHF
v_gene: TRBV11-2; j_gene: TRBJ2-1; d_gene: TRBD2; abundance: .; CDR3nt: TGTGCCAGCAGCTCCAGTAGCGGGAGTAAAAATGAGCAGTTCTTC; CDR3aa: CASSSSSGSKNEQFF
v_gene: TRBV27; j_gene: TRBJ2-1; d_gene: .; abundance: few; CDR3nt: TGTGCCAGCAGTTTAAGCTCACAGGGTGGGAATGAGCAGTTCTTC; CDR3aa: CASSLSSQGGNEQFF
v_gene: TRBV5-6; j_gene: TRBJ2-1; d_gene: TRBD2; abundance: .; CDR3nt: TGTGCCAGCACCCGACTAGCGGTCTACAATGAGCAGTTCTTC; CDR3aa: CASTRLAVYNEQFF
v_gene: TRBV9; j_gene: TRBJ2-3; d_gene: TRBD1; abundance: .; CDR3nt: TGTGCCAGCAGCCCGCGACAGGGGAGTTTCACAGATACGCAGTATTTT; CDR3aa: CASSPRQGSFTDTQYF
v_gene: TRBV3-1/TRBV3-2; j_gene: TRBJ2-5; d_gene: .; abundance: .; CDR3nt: TGTGCCAGCAGCCAACCCTCGGAGACCCAGTACTTC; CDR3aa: CASSQPSETQYF
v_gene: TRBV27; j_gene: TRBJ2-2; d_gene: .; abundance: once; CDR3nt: TGTGCCAGCAGTTTTGGGGCCAGCACCGGGGAGCTGTTTTTT; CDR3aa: CASSFGASTGELFF
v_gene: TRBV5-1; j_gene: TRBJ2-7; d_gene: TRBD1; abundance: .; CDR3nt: TGCGCCAGCAGCCCCCGGACAGGGACCTCTTCCTACGAGCAGTACTTC; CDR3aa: CASSPRTGTSSYEQYF
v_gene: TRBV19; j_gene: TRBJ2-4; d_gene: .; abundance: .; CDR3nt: TGTGCCAGTAGTATTAGCGTCAAAAACATTCAGTACTTC; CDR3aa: CASSISVKNIQYF
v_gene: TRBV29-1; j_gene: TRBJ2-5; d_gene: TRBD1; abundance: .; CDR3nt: TGCAGCGTTGGGACAGGGGGCGCCGGGGAGACCCAGTACTTC; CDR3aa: CSVGTGGAGETQYF
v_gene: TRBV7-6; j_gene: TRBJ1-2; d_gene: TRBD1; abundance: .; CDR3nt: TGTGCCAGCAGTCCCGGGACAGACTATGGCTACACCTTC; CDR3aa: CASSPGTDYGYTF
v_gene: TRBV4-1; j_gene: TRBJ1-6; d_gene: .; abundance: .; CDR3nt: TGCGCCAGCAGCCAAGCCGGTGGGACAATCGGTTCACCCCTCCACTTT; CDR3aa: CASSQAGGTIGSPLHF
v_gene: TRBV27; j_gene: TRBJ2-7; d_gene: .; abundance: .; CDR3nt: TGTGCCAGCAGTTTTCTTAACAGCGAGCAGTACTTC; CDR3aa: CASSFLNSEQYF
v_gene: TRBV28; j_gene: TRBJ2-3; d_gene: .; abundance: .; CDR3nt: TGTGCCAGCAGTCTGGGAGGCAATACGCAGTATTTT; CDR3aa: CASSLGGNTQYF
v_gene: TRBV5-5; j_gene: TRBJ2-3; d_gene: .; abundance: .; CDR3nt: TGTGCCAGCTGCGACGGGATTAGCACAGATACGCAGTATTTT; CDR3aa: CASCDGISTDTQYF
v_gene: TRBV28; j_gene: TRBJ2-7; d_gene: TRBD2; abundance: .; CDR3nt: TGTGCCAGCAGTTCATTAGCGGGAGGTTCCTACGAGCAGTACTTC; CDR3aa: CASSSLAGGSYEQYF
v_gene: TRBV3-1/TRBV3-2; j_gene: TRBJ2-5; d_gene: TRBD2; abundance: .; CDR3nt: TGTGCCAGCAGCCCGGACCGGGGGGTCGAGACCCAGTACTTC; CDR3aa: CASSPDRGVETQYF
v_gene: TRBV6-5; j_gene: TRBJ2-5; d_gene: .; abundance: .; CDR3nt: TGTGCCAGCAGTTACGTCTACAGGGTCCAAGAGACCCAGTACTTC; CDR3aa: CASSYVYRVQETQYF
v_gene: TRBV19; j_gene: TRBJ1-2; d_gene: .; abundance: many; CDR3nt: TGTGCCAGTAGTATTTCGGGGTTTCCAGGCTACACCTTC; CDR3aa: CASSISGFPGYTF
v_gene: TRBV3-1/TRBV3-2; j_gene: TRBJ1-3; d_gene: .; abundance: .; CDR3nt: TGTGCCAGCAGCCAAGATCAGGGATACTCTGGAAACACCATATATTTT; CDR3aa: CASSQDQGYSGNTIYF
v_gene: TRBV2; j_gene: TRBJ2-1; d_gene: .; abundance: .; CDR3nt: TGTGCCAGCAGTGAGGTTATAGATCAGTTCTTC; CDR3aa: CASSEVIDQFF
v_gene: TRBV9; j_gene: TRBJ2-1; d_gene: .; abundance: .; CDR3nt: TGTGCCAGCAGCGTATTAGATGAGCAGTTCTTC; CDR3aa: CASSVLDEQFF
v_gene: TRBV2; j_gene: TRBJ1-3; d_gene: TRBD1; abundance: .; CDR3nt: TGTGCCAGCAGGGGGACAGGGACTGGAAACACCATATATTTT; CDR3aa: CASRGTGTGNTIYF
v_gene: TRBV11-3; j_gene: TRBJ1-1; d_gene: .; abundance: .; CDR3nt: TGTGCCAGCAGCACAGGTAACACTGAAGCTTTCTTT; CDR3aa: CASSTGNTEAFF
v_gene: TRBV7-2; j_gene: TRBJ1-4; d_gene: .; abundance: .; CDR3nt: TGTGCCAGCAGCTTAGCTCGGGGTGCAACTAATGAAAAACTGTTTTTT; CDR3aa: CASSLARGATNEKLFF
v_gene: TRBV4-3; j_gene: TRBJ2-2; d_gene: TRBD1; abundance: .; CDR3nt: TGCGCCAGCAGCCAGCGAACAGGGGTCGCGAACACCGGGGAGCTGTTTTTT; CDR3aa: CASSQRTGVANTGELFF
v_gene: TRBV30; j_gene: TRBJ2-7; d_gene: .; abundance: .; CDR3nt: TGTGCCTGGAGTTTACAGGGTTACGAGCAGTACTTC; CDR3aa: CAWSLQGYEQYF
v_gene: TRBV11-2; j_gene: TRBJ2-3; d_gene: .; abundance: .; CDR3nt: TGTGCCAGCAGCTTATATTCCGCAGATACGCAGTATTTT; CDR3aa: CASSLYSADTQYF
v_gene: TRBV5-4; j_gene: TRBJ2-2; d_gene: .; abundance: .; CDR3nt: TGTGCCAGCCTACAGACCAACGGCGGGGAGCTGTTTTTT; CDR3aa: CASLQTNGGELFF
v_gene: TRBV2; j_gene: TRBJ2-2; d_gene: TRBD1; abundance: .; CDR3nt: TGTGCCAAAAGACAGGGCTCGAACACCGGGGAGCTGTTTTTT; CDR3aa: CAKRQGSNTGELFF
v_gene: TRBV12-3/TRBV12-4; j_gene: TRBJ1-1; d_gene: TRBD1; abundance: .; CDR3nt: TGTGCCAGCAGTTCGAGACAGGGCACTGAAGCTTTCTTT; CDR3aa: CASSSRQGTEAFF
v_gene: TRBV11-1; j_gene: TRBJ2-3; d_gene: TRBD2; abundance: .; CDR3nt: TGTGCCAGCAGACCCTCCGGACTAGCGGATACGCAGTATTTT; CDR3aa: CASRPSGLADTQYF
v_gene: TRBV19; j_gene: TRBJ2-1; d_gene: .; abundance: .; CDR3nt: TGTGCCAGTAGTATAGCGGGGTTGGCGGGCTACAATGAGCAGTTCTTC; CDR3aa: CASSIAGLAGYNEQFF
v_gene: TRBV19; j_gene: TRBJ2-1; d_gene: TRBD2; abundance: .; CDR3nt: TGTGCCTCAAACCGGGGGAGGGATGATAATGAGCAGTTCTTC; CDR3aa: CASNRGRDDNEQFF